This T cell receptor (beta chain) emerged from a study of T-cell memory formation after mild COVID-19 (dated by TCRdb to the early 2020s). General notes on the study: Most TCR sequence clusters were specific to one of the two donors. T-cell clones expanding and contracting after mild COVID-19 in two donors were tracked by longitudinal TCRalpha and TCRbeta repertoire sequencing. Two young, previously healthy adult volunteers made up the cohort, one male and one female. Overall study outcomes, separate from this receptor: Balanced CD4/CD8 phenotypes were observed for clones contracting from day 15 to 85, whereas a bias towards CD4+ was observed for a second wave of clones expanding from day 15 to 37. The second-wave clones that peaked on day 37 were not confirmed to be SARS-CoV-2 specific. The detection of some responding clones in pre-infection memory suggests that pre-existing cross-reactive memory T cells joined the SARS-CoV-2 response. The study covered only a couple of mild cases, and larger cohorts including severe cases with pre-infection samples were considered necessary. Contracting CD4+ clones appeared mostly in the CM and EM memory subsets, whereas CD8+ clones were enriched in EMRA.

TCRdb records Illumina NovaSeq 6000 as the sequencer. Using 5'RACE with constant-segment primers, TCRalpha and TCRbeta cDNA libraries were constructed, with sample barcodes and unique molecular identifiers added in the process. Trizol reagent was used to extract RNA from every sample. The libraries were amplified in two PCR steps, and the second step added a second sample barcode and Illumina TruSeq adapters. Libraries were sequenced on an Illumina NovaSeq with 2 x 150 bp paired-end reads. The authors processed their data as follows. Demultiplexing of reads and collapsing into UMI-guided consensus sequences were performed with migec v1.2.7. Using mixcr v2.1.11, the UMI consensuses were aligned to TRA and TRB V and J templates and assembled into clonotypes. A clonotype was counted as expanded or contracted only when both edgeR and NoisET called the clonotype significant, with the noise models trained on biological replicates. For edgeR calls, the thresholds were a false discovery rate-adjusted p below 0.01 and a log2 fold-change of 1. As an exploratory analysis of dynamics, max-normalized trajectories of the 1000 most abundant clonotypes were examined by PCA with hierarchical clustering. Each responding clone was given a CD4 or CD8 phenotype based on the CD4+ and CD8+ repertoires, which had been sequenced separately. TCRdb cleaned the public reads at Q25 with fastp, built clones with MiXCR and kept in-frame beta chains. Every entry covers one CDR3 protein and lists the most common genes and DNA from its rows. It is TCRdb's table, rather than the study itself, that gives the V and J calls and clone size. The sample table contains 360,000 or so distinct CDR3 sequences; only one count was recorded for around 27% of them. Of the sample, roughly 14% falls within the top ten clones.

V trim: 3 bases; J trim: 3 bases; unmatched bases: 4. Including cysteine and phenylalanine, the CDR3 has 15 amino acids. The read is trimmed to its CDR3 DNA, 45 bases read in frame from base 1. From the germline V gene, CDR1 is SGDLS and CDR2 is YYNGEE. As regards this clonotype: No cognate antigen has been identified for it. Base qualities are not provided; no much larger clone lies one nucleotide away.

PBMCs were isolated by Ficoll-Paque density gradient centrifugation. The receptor chain draws on TRBV9 and TRBJ2-2; TRBD1 aligns with 8 central bases. Input material: PBMCs or a T cell subset sorted from them (not recorded which). The clonotype comes from an adult woman who had mild COVID-19 (a few samples of this study predate the infection). The sample titles of this study are shuffled in the database, so cell type and time point are left out; the donor was told from shared clones. The nucleotide sequence reads TGTGCCAGCAGCGCAGACAGGGGATACACCGGGGAGCTGTTTTTT. Its protein is CASSADRGYTGELFF. Joined to the reference TRBV9 and TRBJ2-2 proteins, this CDR3 gives the full variable domain: DSGVTQTPKHLITATGQRVTLRCSPRSGDLSVYWYQQSLDQGLQFLIQYYNGEERAKGNILERFSAQQFPDLHSELNLSSLELGDSALYFCASSADRGYTGELFFGEGSRLTVL.